A selection of T cell receptor beta chains follows, all from one sample in a study of identical twins. TCRdb re-analysed the 5' RACE reads in MiXCR, keeping a single row per CDR3 protein. The sample holds approximately 600,000 distinct CDR3 sequences, around 7.5% seen once. Another study also made use of these data, one on yellow fever vaccine responses in identical twins.

The source material was PBMCs. The receptors originated from a woman between 18 and 30 years old in good health. Each CDR3 is given with its conserved first and last residue. The D gene is left open where the match is weak. The size of a clone is reported for some rows only, either as once, few or many, or as a class for expanded clones.

size	V	J	D	CDR3	DNA
.	TRBV27	TRBJ1-1	TRBD1	CASSTGEFGEAFF	TGTGCCAGCAGTACAGGGGAATTTGGTGAAGCTTTCTTT
many	TRBV5-1	TRBJ2-6	TRBD1	CASSFRDRARSGANVLTF	TGCGCCAGCAGCTTCCGGGACAGGGCTCGCTCTGGGGCCAACGTCCTGACTTTC
.	TRBV20-1	TRBJ2-3	TRBD2	CSARMASGGADTQYF	TGCAGTGCTAGAATGGCTAGCGGGGGAGCAGATACGCAGTATTTT
.	TRBV11-2	TRBJ2-7	.	CASKVPGKTYEQYF	TGTGCCAGCAAGGTGCCAGGCAAGACCTACGAGCAGTACTTC
few	TRBV7-2	TRBJ2-2	.	CASSPFRSNTGELFF	TGTGCCAGCAGCCCCTTCAGGTCGAACACCGGGGAGCTGTTTTTT
few	TRBV11-2	TRBJ1-5	.	CASSGWTVYSNQPQHF	TGTGCCAGCAGCGGGTGGACGGTTTATAGCAATCAGCCCCAGCATTTT
.	TRBV7-2	TRBJ2-5	.	CASSSGWGTLETQYF	TGTGCCAGCAGCTCGGGGTGGGGGACCCTAGAGACCCAGTACTTC
many	TRBV12-3/TRBV12-4	TRBJ2-1	.	CASSIQGVHNEQFF	TGTGCCAGCAGTATACAGGGTGTACACAATGAGCAGTTCTTC
many	TRBV29-1	TRBJ1-1	.	CSAGGRMNTEAFF	TGCAGCGCTGGGGGACGGATGAACACTGAAGCTTTCTTT
many	TRBV12-3/TRBV12-4	TRBJ1-5	.	CASSLREQPQHF	TGTGCCAGCAGCCTCAGGGAACAGCCCCAGCATTTT
.	TRBV7-2	TRBJ2-1	TRBD1	CASSWNLDRGWGEQFF	TGTGCCAGCAGCTGGAACCTCGACAGGGGGTGGGGAGAGCAGTTCTTC
.	TRBV3-1	TRBJ1-2	.	CASSLRGGDGYTF	TGTGCCAGCAGCCTCCGGGGGGGGGACGGCTACACCTTC
many	TRBV12-3/TRBV12-4	TRBJ1-1	.	CASTLDSGTEAFF	TGTGCCAGCACCTTGGACTCAGGGACTGAAGCTTTCTTT
.	TRBV28	TRBJ2-7	.	CASKLHTRYEQYF	TGTGCCAGCAAATTGCACACCCGCTACGAGCAGTACTTC